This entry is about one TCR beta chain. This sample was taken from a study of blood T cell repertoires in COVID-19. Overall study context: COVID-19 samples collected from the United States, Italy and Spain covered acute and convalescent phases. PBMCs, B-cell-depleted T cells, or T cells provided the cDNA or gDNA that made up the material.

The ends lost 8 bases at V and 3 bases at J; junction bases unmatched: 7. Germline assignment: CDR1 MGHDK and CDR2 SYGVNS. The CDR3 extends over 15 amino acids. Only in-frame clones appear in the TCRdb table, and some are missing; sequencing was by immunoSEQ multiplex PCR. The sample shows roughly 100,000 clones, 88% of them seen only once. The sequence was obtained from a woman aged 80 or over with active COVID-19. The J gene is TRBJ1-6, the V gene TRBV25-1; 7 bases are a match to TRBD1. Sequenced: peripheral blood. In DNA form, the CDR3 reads TGTGCCAGCGTAGACGGGACAGTCTATAATTCACCCCTCCACTTT. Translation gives CASVDGTVYNSPLHF.